This T cell receptor beta chain was captured in a study of shared clonotypes between healthy human individuals (dated by TCRdb to the early 2020s). About the investigation overall: A couple of women and three men aged 18 to 49 years were included in the cohort. For each donor, three plates each were used for CD4 naive and CD4 memory, two plates were used for CD8 naive, and one plate was used for CD8 memory. Blood TCR repertoires of about 5 healthy adults were deeply sequenced to estimate repertoire size and the extent of clonotype sharing between individuals. Libraries were prepared and TCR repertoires were sequenced by different laboratories using diverse techniques, in order to increase sequencing depth and limit assay-specific biases. Per donor, leukapheresis produced somewhere between about 0.94 and 9.5 billion PBMCs. Here is what the overall study found, with its caveats: Compared with non-shared clonotypes, the clonotypes found in all four sorted-subset donors had higher generation probabilities. Rarefaction of sorted-subset datasets indicated incomplete sequencing despite the large sequencing depth. Pairwise subsampling indicated that sequencing depth was expected to affect the degree of clonotype sharing among donors. Sampling was limited to blood, and TCR repertoires in tissue likely differ from TCR repertoires in blood. Because the study included a small number of donors, the genetic and exposure-history diversity represented was limited. Sharing across four donors was observed for approximately 4.6% of naive CD4, less than 4% of naive CD8, around 2.5% of memory CD4, and about 0.4% of memory CD8 clonotypes. Larger estimated clonotype richness was generally found for naive subsets than for memory subsets.

Donors were healthy HIV-negative adults with no recently reported acute infections or vaccinations. All donors were Caucasian adults living in Nashville, Tennessee, USA. Magnetic negative selection was used to enrich CD4+ T cells, after which naive cells were positively selected on CD45RA and the negative fraction became the memory subset. Blood was obtained by leukapheresis, after which PBMCs were separated by Ficoll-Histopaque density gradient centrifugation and cryopreserved in liquid nitrogen vapor phase. Analytical flow cytometry was used to check the purity and quantity of each magnetically sorted T cell population. From each sorted fraction, genomic DNA was isolated and quantified by UV absorbance on a Nanodrop 2000c. TCR CDR3 regions were amplified from genomic DNA by multiplex PCR using the deep immunoSEQ assay. Extracted genomic DNA from each cell subset was distributed evenly across all wells of several immunoSEQ 96-well plates, and each plate was treated as a replicate. For sorted subsets, each replicate PCR was loaded with 200 ng genomic DNA, equivalent to 30,000 or so T cell genomes. Purified libraries were quantified with a Qubit 3.0 fluorometer, sized on a Bioanalyzer 2100, and re-quantified with the KAPA Library Quantification kit. A separate single-read 150-cycle Illumina NextSeq 550 flow cell was used to sequence each immunoSEQ 96-well plate. The study's processing was this. The immunoSEQ output contained only junctional sequences without quality scores, so filtering could not match that applied to full-length reads. Sequences were annotated with PyIR, a Python wrapper for IgBLAST v1.9, and V/J genes and CDR3 were assigned using IMGT germline references. Reads were removed for weak V/J assignments (E-value above 1e-6), missing CDR3, stop codons, out-of-frame junctions, or ambiguous translated residues. V3J clonotypes were defined as sequences sharing an identical inferred V gene, J gene, and CDR3 amino acid sequence. The percentage overlap between two repertoires was calculated by dividing the number of shared unique clonotypes by the size of the smaller repertoire. Three approaches were used to assess repertoire richness: RTK rarefaction, the Chao1 estimator, and Recon v2.1 estimates of unobserved clonotypes. OLGA was used to compute generation probabilities for all TCRbeta clonotypes that the gDNA method yielded from a few donors. TCRdb's version of the immuneACCESS table is confined to in-frame rearrangements and falls short of the full clone set. An unresolved V gene accounts for under half of the shortfall where checked; the remainder is of unknown origin. The DNA gave D and trimming, while V, J and clone size come from that table. The table for this sample lists about 1.1 million clones; around three quarters of them were counted only once. The ten largest clonotypes hold 0.5% to 0.6% of the sample.

Comment on this clone: Its binding antigen is unknown. No qualities accompany the bases; no much larger clone lies one base away.

Sequencing input: memory CD4+ T cells from PBMCs. The cell subset or site label, read with the paper, signifies: CD45RA-negative fraction. The clonotype comes from a man in his late teens or twenties in good health. Some clones in this sample may be carry-over from other donors' samples.

The CDR3 loop reads CASSLVGQGEYEQYF. The DNA sequence follows: TGTGCCAGCAGCTTAGTGGGACAGGGGGAATACGAGCAGTACTTC. Recombination joined TRBV7-8 with TRBJ2-7, with 11 bases aligning to TRBD1. The CDR3 contains 15 residues, cysteine and phenylalanine counted. CDR3 DNA is the only sequence kept; it has 45 bases, read in frame from the first base. The germline V gene sets CDR1 to SGHVS and CDR2 to FQNEAQ. V is pruned by 1 base and J by 4 bases, leaving 3 bases of the junction without a gene match.